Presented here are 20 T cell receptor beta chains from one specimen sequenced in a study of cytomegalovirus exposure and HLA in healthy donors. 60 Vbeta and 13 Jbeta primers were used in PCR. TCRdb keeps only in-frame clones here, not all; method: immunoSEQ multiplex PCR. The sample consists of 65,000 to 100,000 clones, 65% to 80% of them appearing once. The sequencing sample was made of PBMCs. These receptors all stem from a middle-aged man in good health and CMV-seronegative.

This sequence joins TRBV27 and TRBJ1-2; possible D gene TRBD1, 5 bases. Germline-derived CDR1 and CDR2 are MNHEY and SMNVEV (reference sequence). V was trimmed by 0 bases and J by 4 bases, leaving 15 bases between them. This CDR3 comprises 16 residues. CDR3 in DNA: TGTGCCAGCAGTTTATCGCGAGGTGTCAGGGCCTATGGCTACACCTTC. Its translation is CASSLSRGVRAYGYTF.

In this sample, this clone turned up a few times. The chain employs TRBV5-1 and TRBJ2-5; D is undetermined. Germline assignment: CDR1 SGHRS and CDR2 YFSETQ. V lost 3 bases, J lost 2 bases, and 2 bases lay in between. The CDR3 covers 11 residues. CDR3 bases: TGCGCCAGCAGCTCGCAAGAGACCCAGTACTTC. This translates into CASSSQETQYF.

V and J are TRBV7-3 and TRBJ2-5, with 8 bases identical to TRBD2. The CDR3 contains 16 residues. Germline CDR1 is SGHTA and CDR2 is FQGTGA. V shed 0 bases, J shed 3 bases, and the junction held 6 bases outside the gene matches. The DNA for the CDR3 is TGTGCCAGCAGCTTAACGGGTGTTAGCGGGGAAGAGACCCAGTACTTC. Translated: CASSLTGVSGEETQYF.

CDR3 in amino acids: CASSFRRNYGYTF. As DNA, the CDR3 is TGTGCCAGCAGTTTCCGGAGGAACTATGGCTACACCTTC. The chain recombines TRBV27 with TRBJ1-2; D is ambiguous. In germline, CDR1 is MNHEY, CDR2 SMNVEV (reference sequence). This CDR3 contains 13 residues. V lost 3 bases, J lost 2 bases, and 7 bases lay in between.

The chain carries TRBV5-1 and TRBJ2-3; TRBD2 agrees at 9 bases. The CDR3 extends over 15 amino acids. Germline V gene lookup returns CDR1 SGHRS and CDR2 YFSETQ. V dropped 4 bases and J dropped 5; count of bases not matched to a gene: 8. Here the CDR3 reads CASSPRTAGGDTQYF. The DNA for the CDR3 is TGCGCCAGCAGCCCCCGGACAGCGGGGGGAGATACGCAGTATTTT.

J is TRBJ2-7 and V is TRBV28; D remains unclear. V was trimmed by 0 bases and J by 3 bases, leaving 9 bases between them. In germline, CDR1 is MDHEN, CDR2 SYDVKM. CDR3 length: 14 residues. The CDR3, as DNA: TGTGCCAGCAGTTTATGGGCCACCCTCTACGAGCAGTACTTC. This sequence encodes CASSLWATLYEQYF.

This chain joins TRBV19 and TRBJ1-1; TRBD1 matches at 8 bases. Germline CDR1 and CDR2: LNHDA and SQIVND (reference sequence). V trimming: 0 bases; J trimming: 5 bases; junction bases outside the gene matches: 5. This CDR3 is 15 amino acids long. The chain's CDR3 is CASSIDSTGGTEAFF. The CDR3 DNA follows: TGTGCCAGTAGTATAGATTCCACAGGGGGGACTGAAGCTTTCTTT. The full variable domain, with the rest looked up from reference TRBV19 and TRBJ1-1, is DGGITQSPKYLFRKEGQNVTLSCEQNLNHDAMYWYRQDPGQGLRLIYYSQIVNDFQKGDIAEGYSVSREKKESFPLTVTSAQKNPTAFYLCASSIDSTGGTEAFFGQGTRLTVV.

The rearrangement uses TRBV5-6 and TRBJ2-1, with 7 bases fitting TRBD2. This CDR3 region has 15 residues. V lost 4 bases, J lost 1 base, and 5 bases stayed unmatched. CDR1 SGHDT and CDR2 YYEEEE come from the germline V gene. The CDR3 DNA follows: TGTGCCAGCAGCCCCCCCGGGAGGTCCTACAATGAGCAGTTCTTC. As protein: CASSPPGRSYNEQFF.

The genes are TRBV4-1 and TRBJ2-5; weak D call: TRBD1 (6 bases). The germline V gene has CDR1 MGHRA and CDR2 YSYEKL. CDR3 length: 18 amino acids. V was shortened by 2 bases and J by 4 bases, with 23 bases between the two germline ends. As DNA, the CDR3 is TGCGCCAGCAGCCAAAGTTCACAGGGTCGTCTTTATATAGAGACCCAGTACTTC. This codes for CASSQSSQGRLYIETQYF.

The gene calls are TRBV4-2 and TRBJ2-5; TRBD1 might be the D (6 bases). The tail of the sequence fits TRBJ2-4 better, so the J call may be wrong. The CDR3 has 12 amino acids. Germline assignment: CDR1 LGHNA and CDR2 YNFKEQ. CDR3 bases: TGTGCCAGCAGCCAACGACAGGACATTCAGTACTTC. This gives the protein CASSQRQDIQYF.

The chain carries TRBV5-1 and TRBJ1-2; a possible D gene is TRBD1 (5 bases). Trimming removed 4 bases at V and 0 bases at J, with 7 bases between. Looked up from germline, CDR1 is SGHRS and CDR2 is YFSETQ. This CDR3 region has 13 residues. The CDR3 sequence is CASSQGTNYGYTF. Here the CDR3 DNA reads TGCGCCAGCAGCCAGGGTACTAACTATGGCTACACCTTC.

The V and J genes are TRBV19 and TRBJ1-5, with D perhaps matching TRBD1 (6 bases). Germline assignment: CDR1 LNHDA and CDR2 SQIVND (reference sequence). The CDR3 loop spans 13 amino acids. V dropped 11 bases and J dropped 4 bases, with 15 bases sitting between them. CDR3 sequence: CAGSGDINQPQHF. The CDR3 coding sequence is TGTGCCGGGAGTGGGGACATTAATCAGCCCCAGCATTTT.

The CDR3 loop is CASSPRWGGANYGYTF. In nucleotides, the CDR3 is TGTGCCAGCAGTCCCCGATGGGGGGGCGCTAACTATGGCTACACCTTC. The chain joins TRBV9 to TRBJ1-2, with D possibly being TRBD1 (6 bases). Germline-derived CDR1 and CDR2 are SGDLS and YYNGEE. This CDR3 has 16 residues. V was shortened by 5 bases and J by 0 bases, with 17 bases between the two germline ends.

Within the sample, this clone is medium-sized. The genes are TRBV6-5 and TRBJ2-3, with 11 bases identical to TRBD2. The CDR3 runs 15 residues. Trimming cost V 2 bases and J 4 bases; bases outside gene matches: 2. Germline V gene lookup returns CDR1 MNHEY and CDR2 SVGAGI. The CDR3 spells CASSYDSGGADTQYF. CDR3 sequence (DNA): TGTGCCAGCAGTTACGATAGCGGGGGGGCAGATACGCAGTATTTT.

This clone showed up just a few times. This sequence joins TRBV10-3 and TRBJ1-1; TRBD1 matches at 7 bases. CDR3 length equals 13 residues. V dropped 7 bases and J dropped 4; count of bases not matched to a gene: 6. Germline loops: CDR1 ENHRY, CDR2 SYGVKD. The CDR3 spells CAIKDRESTEAFF. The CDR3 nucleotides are TGTGCCATCAAAGACAGGGAGAGCACTGAAGCTTTCTTT.

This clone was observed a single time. DNA of the CDR3: TGTGCCACCAGCAGAGTCCTCGAGGAGGCTGAAGCTTTCTTT. Protein product: CATSRVLEEAEAFF. The chain links TRBV15 to TRBJ1-1, with D hard to call. The CDR3 has 14 amino acids. Trimming removed 1 base at V and 6 bases at J, with 12 bases between. The germline V gene encodes CDR1 LNHNV and CDR2 YYDKDF (reference sequence).

DNA of the CDR3: TGTGCCATCAGTGAGTCACAGGGGTCTCAGCCCCAGCATTTT. Residues: CAISESQGSQPQHF. The chain joins TRBV10-3 to TRBJ1-5; 7 bases match TRBD1. With V trimmed by 0 bases and J by 6 bases, 2 bases remained unmatched. CDR3 size: 14 residues. Germline V CDR1 and CDR2: ENHRY, SYGVKD.

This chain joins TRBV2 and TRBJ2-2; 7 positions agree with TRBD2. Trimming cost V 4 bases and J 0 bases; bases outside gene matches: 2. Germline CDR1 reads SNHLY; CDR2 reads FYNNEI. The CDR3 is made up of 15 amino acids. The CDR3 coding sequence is TGTGCCAGCAGTGCACTAGCGACGAACACCGGGGAGCTGTTTTTT. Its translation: CASSALATNTGELFF.

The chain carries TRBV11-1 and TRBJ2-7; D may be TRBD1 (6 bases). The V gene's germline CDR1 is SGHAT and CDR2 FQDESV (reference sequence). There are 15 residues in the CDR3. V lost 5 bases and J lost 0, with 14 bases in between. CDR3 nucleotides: TGTGCCAGCAGCCCCGACAGGCGCTACTCCTACGAGCAGTACTTC. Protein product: CASSPDRRYSYEQYF.

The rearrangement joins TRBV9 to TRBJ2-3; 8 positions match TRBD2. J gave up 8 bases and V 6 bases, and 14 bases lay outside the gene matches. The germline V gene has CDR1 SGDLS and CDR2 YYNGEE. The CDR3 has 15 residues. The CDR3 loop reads CASTEVAGKSGTQYF. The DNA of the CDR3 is TGTGCCAGCACCGAGGTAGCGGGGAAATCCGGTACGCAGTATTTT.